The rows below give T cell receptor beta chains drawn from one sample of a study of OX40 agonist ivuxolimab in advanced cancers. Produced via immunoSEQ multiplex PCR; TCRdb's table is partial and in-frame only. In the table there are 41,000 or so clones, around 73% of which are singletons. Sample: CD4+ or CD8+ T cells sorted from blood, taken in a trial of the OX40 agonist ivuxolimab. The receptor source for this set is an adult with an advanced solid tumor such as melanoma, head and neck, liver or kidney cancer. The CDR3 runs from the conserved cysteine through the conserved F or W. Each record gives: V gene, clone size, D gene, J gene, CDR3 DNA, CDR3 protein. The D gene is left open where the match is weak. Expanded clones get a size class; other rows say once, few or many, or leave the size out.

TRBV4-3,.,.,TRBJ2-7,TGCGCCAGCAGCTCCTACTCGGGTTACGAGCAGTACTTC,CASSSYSGYEQYF
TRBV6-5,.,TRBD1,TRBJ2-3,TGTGCCAGCAGGATACGGGACAGGGGCACAGATACGCAGTATTTT,CASRIRDRGTDTQYF
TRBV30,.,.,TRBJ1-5,TGTGCCTGGAGTTACGGGAGTAGCAATCAGCCCCAGCATTTT,CAWSYGSSNQPQHF
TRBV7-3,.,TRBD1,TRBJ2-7,TGTGCCAGCAGCTTGCAGGACAGGGTGAACGAGCAGTACTTC,CASSLQDRVNEQYF
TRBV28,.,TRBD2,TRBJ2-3,TGTGCCAGCAGTATACCCGGGACTAGCTCAGATACGCAGTATTTT,CASSIPGTSSDTQYF
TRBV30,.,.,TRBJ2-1,TGTGCCGGATGGTGGGGATCAGGTTTCTTC,CAGWWGSGFF
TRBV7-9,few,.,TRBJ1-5,TGTGCCAGCAGCTTCCGACGAGGACCGCTTAATCAGCCCCAGCATTTT,CASSFRRGPLNQPQHF
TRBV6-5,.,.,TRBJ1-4,TGTGCCACCAGGCGGGGGGGGGTGGTCCGTGAAAAACTGTTTTTT,CATRRGGVVREKLFF
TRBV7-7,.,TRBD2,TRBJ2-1,TGTGCTAGCAGCTTTGCGGGGGGCGGTGAGCAGTTCTTC,CASSFAGGGEQFF
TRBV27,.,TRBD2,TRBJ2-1,TGTGCCAGCAGTTTGACTAGCGGGGGAGGGGATGAGCAGTTCTTC,CASSLTSGGGDEQFF
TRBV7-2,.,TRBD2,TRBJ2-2,TGTGCCAGCAGGCCGCGGGGGGGCCTAGACACCGGGGAGCTGTTTTTT,CASRPRGGLDTGELFF
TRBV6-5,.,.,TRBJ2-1,TGTGCCAGTAGCCCGTTTCTCCCTTTGGATGAGCAGTTCTTC,CASSPFLPLDEQFF
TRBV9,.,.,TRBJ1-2,TGTGCCAGCAGCGTAAGTTGGAACCGGGGCGAAACCTATGGCTACACCTTC,CASSVSWNRGETYGYTF
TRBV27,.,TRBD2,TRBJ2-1,TGTGCCAGCAGTAATAGCGGGGGGTACAATGAGCAGTTCTTC,CASSNSGGYNEQFF